The 9 T cell receptor beta chains below come from one sample, sequenced in a study of regulatory T cells in long-lasting Graves disease. Assembly of TCR beta libraries relied on iRepertoire HTBI primers together with Arm-PCR of CDR3 regions. MiXCR, run by TCRdb on the multiplex PCR reads, gives a single entry per CDR3 protein. The sample holds a few hundred thousand distinct CDR3 sequences, less than 30% seen once. Time point meaning: persistent/refractory GD, antithyroid drugs over 5 years with positive TRAb. PBMC RNA served as the TCR library source. Sequencing was performed on peripheral blood mononuclear cells (PBMCs), taken when the disease was refractory, from a patient treated with antithyroid drugs. The receptor set was obtained from a woman in her thirties or forties with Graves disease.

The rearrangement links TRBV7-9 to TRBJ2-7; a possible D gene is TRBD1 (6 bases). V was clipped by 1 base and J by 4 bases, with 14 bases between them. The CDR3 is 15 residues long. The germline V gene encodes CDR1 SEHNR and CDR2 FQNEAQ (reference sequence). The CDR3 region has the DNA TGTGCCAGCAGCTTAGAGGCAGGGGCGAGATACGAGCAGTACTTC. This gives the protein CASSLEAGARYEQYF.

This clonotype was counted a few times. The chain uses TRBV5-5 and TRBJ1-1; no clear D gene. Germline assignment: CDR1 SGHKS and CDR2 YYEKEE (reference sequence). Trimming left V 4 bases short and J 1 base short, with 11 bases between. The CDR3 consists of 14 residues. The CDR3 is CASSPGPSNTEAFF. The CDR3 coding sequence is TGTGCCAGCAGCCCTGGACCGTCGAACACTGAAGCTTTCTTT.

This sequence joins TRBV7-3 and TRBJ2-7; 7 bases are a match to TRBD1. There are 13 residues in the CDR3. V trimming: 2 bases; J trimming: 5 bases; junction bases outside the gene matches: 3. Germline V gene data show CDR1 as SGHTA and CDR2 as FQGTGA. The CDR3 bases are TGTGCCAGCAGCTTATCGACAGGGAACGAGCAGTACTTC. Translated, it gives CASSLSTGNEQYF.

The table lists this clonotype with many counts. This chain joins TRBV28 and TRBJ1-4; 7 positions match TRBD1. Germline trimming cut 10 bases from V and 8 bases from J; bases unmatched to any gene: 13. CDR3 length: 14 amino acids. Per germline, CDR1 MDHEN and CDR2 SYDVKM. CDR3 loop: CATSFDRVMEKLFF. CDR3 bases: TGTGCCACCTCATTTGACAGGGTGATGGAAAAACTGTTTTTT.

This clonotype was seen at least ten times. The chain has TRBV28 and TRBJ2-7, with D perhaps matching TRBD2 (5 bases). The germline V gene encodes CDR1 MDHEN and CDR2 SYDVKM. Trimming cost V 3 bases and J 7 bases, with 16 bases left between them. The CDR3 covers 14 residues. This chain's CDR3 is CASSLVGGGQEQYF. The CDR3 DNA reads TGTGCCAGCAGTTTGGTGGGCGGAGGTCAAGAGCAGTACTTC.

This clonotype was seen a few times. The chain combines TRBV9 with TRBJ1-1; the match to TRBD1 covers 9 bases. The CDR3 is made up of 14 amino acids. CDR1 and CDR2 from the germline V gene are SGDLS and YYNGEE. V gave up 3 bases and J gave up 4 bases; unmatched junction bases: 4. CDR3 DNA sequence: TGTGCCAGCAGCGAACAGGGGGCTAGCACTGAAGCTTTCTTT. Protein product: CASSEQGASTEAFF. The whole variable domain, filled in from reference TRBV9 and TRBJ1-1, reads DSGVTQTPKHLITATGQRVTLRCSPRSGDLSVYWYQQSLDQGLQFLIQYYNGEERAKGNILERFSAQQFPDLHSELNLSSLELGDSALYFCASSEQGASTEAFFGQGTRLTVV.

This chain joins TRBV20-1 and TRBJ2-5, with 10 bases lining up with TRBD1. V lost 2 bases and J lost 4; bases outside the gene matches: 4. The CDR3 totals 14 residues. Per germline, CDR1 DFQATT and CDR2 SNEGSKA (reference sequence). CDR3 residues: CSARCRDRGETQYF. The CDR3, as DNA: TGCAGTGCTAGATGTCGGGACAGGGGAGAGACCCAGTACTTC.

V usage is TRBV6-9 and J usage is TRBJ2-1; the match to TRBD2 covers 8 bases. The V gene's germline CDR1 is MNHGY and CDR2 SVAAGI. This CDR3 has 13 residues. The trim removed 4 bases at V and 10 bases at J, leaving 6 bases unmatched. This chain's CDR3 is CASSSPGGTEQFF. CDR3 bases: TGTGCCAGCAGTTCCCCGGGGGGGACAGAGCAGTTCTTC.

This chain connects TRBV20-1 to TRBJ1-6; no clear D. In germline, CDR1 is DFQATT, CDR2 SNEGSKA (reference sequence). The CDR3 totals 12 residues. V dropped 6 bases and J dropped 8 bases, with 11 bases sitting between them. The CDR3 DNA reads as TGCAGTGCCCCGCTCGATGATTCACCCCTCCACTTT. This translates into CSAPLDDSPLHF.